This TCR beta chain came from a study of T-cell memory formation after mild COVID-19. Details on this clonotype: The antigen is not known.

General observations from the study: Those CD4+ clones that contracted were mainly in CM and EM (CD8+ ones in EMRA).

TCRdb ran MiXCR on the 5' RACE reads and lists one entry per CDR3 protein. The table includes around 300,000 distinct CDR3 sequences, over 11% detected once. CDR1 and CDR2 from the germline V gene are SGHDT and YYEEEE. The CDR3 totals 14 residues. Trimming shortened V by 0 bases and J by 3 bases, and 9 bases separated the two germline ends. V usage is TRBV5-6 and J usage is TRBJ1-2; D is unresolved. The TCR was taken from a man between 18 and 29 years old who had mild COVID-19 (a few samples of this study predate the infection). Cell type and time point are not known. The sample comprised PBMCs or a T cell subset sorted from them (not recorded which). The CDR3 nucleotides read TGTGCCAGCAGCTTGGGCGGGAGATACTATGGCTACACCTTC. It translates to CASSLGGRYYGYTF.